A single sample is the source of the 22 T cell receptor beta chains below, sequenced in a study of cytomegalovirus exposure and HLA in healthy donors. Primers included in the PCR were 60 Vbeta and 13 Jbeta primers. The repertoire was sequenced with immunoSEQ multiplex PCR; TCRdb's copy has only in-frame clones and lacks some. Seen here are approximately 150,000 clones, around 78% observed once, and the top ten hold about 2.2%. The specimen was PBMCs. The receptor source for this set is a woman younger than 30 in good health and CMV-seropositive.

The chain joins TRBV7-8 to TRBJ2-7, with D maybe TRBD1 (6 bases). V lost 5 bases to trimming and J lost 2 bases, with 10 bases between them. Germline V gene sequence: CDR1 SGHVS, CDR2 FQNEAQ. The CDR3 has 13 amino acids. CDR3: CASSIRTAYEQYF. CDR3 DNA: TGTGCCAGCAGCATTCGGACAGCCTACGAGCAGTACTTC.

The CDR3 DNA reads as TGCAGCGTTGAAGCCCCGGGACAGGGGGGTGAAAAACTGTTTTTT. Its protein product is CSVEAPGQGGEKLFF. The rearrangement uses TRBV29-1 and TRBJ1-4; 11 bases line up with TRBD1. CDR1 SQVTM and CDR2 ANQGSEA come from the germline V gene. V was pared by 1 base and J by 7 bases, with 5 bases of the junction left unmatched. The CDR3 is 15 amino acids.

This clone was seen more than once but under ten times. The chain combines TRBV28 with TRBJ1-1; TRBD1 aligns across 7 bases. This CDR3 contains 14 residues. V dropped 6 bases and J dropped 2; count of bases not matched to a gene: 6. Germline values: CDR1 MDHEN, CDR2 SYDVKM. CDR3 sequence: CASRRDSVNTEAFF. In DNA form, the CDR3 reads TGTGCCAGCAGACGGGACAGCGTCAACACTGAAGCTTTCTTT.

V usage is TRBV28 and J usage is TRBJ2-5; TRBD1 matches at 8 bases. V gave up 6 bases and J gave up 2 bases; unmatched junction bases: 8. The CDR3 has 15 amino acids. Germline V gene data show CDR1 as MDHEN and CDR2 as SYDVKM. This chain's CDR3 is CASSRPTGAQETQYF. Written as DNA, the CDR3 is TGTGCCAGCAGCCGGCCGACAGGGGCTCAAGAGACCCAGTACTTC.

With regard to this clone: Other DNA sequences in this specimen translate into the identical CDR3. The gene calls are TRBV5-1 and TRBJ2-5; TRBD2 agrees at 10 bases. Trimming removed 4 bases from V and 5 bases from J; junction bases left unmatched: 8. This CDR3 is 15 amino acids long. CDR1 and CDR2 from the germline V gene are SGHRS and YFSETQ. Here the CDR3 reads CASSPSGGAGETQYF. The DNA for the CDR3 is TGCGCCAGCAGCCCGAGCGGGGGGGCCGGGGAGACCCAGTACTTC.

To note about this clone: This CDR3 is also generated by other DNA sequences in the sample. The CDR3: CASSSGNQPQHF. The CDR3 nucleotides read TGTGCCAGCAGTTCGGGGAATCAGCCCCAGCATTTT. This sequence joins TRBV6-5 and TRBJ1-5; D is undetermined. Deletions cut 4 bases from V and 4 bases from J, with 5 bases between. This CDR3 has 12 amino acids. Germline V gene data show CDR1 as MNHEY and CDR2 as SVGAGI.

J is TRBJ2-1 and V is TRBV5-1; no clear D gene. Germline CDR1 and CDR2: SGHRS and YFSETQ. V lost 8 bases, J lost 0 bases, and 27 bases lay in between. This CDR3 contains 19 residues. The CDR3: CARQPVIARTAYSYNEQFF. Written as DNA, the CDR3 is TGCGCCAGGCAACCCGTAATAGCTCGTACGGCATACTCCTACAATGAGCAGTTCTTC.

The count of this clone is one. The rearrangement joins TRBV6-1 to TRBJ2-2, with a tentative D call TRBD1 (6 bases). V lost 2 bases and J 4 bases, leaving 11 bases between the germline ends. The CDR3 consists of 15 residues. The germline gives CDR1 MNHNS, CDR2 SASEGT. The CDR3 DNA follows: TGTGCCAGCAGTGAATTCCAGGGGCGCACCGGGGAGCTGTTTTTT. Residues: CASSEFQGRTGELFF.

This chain connects TRBV29-1 to TRBJ2-7; 15 positions agree with TRBD2. The CDR3 contains 18 residues. J was trimmed by 2 bases and V by 1 base; bases with no gene match: 9. Germline-derived CDR1 and CDR2 are SQVTM and ANQGSEA. Here the CDR3 DNA reads TGCAGCGTTGAAGTTCCGCTGGGACTAGCGGGGGGAACCTACGAGCAGTACTTC. Amino acid sequence: CSVEVPLGLAGGTYEQYF.

This chain joins TRBV2 and TRBJ2-2; 8 bases map to TRBD2. CDR3 size: 14 residues. J was trimmed by 1 base and V by 7 bases; bases with no gene match: 2. CDR1 is SNHLY, CDR2 FYNNEI, per germline. CDR3 protein: CASKAGENTGELFF. Written as DNA, the CDR3 is TGTGCCAGCAAAGCGGGAGAGAACACCGGGGAGCTGTTTTTT.

The chain is built from TRBV6-1 and TRBJ2-5, with TRBD2 identical over 7 bases. V shed 9 bases and J 5 bases; nucleotides not matched to a gene: 6. Germline CDR1 reads MNHNS; CDR2 reads SASEGT. The CDR3 loop spans 12 amino acids. CDR3 sequence reads: CASDGGGETQYF. The CDR3 DNA reads TGTGCCAGTGACGGGGGAGGGGAGACCCAGTACTTC.

V is TRBV6-6 and J is TRBJ2-3, with 7 positions matching TRBD2. Germline V lookup: CDR1 MNHNY, CDR2 SVGAGI (reference sequence). V trimming: 2 bases; J trimming: 3 bases; junction bases outside the gene matches: 8. The CDR3 runs to 16 residues. The chain's CDR3 is CASSYPPGGRTDTQYF. The CDR3 nucleotides read TGTGCCAGCAGTTACCCCCCGGGGGGTCGGACAGATACGCAGTATTTT.

The chain carries TRBV30 and TRBJ1-2; 7 bases map to TRBD1. The CDR3 totals 12 residues. J was trimmed by 7 bases and V by 1 base; bases with no gene match: 3. The germline gives CDR1 GTSNPN, CDR2 SVGIG (reference sequence). This chain's CDR3 is CAWSEGAGGYTF. The CDR3, as DNA: TGTGCCTGGAGTGAGGGGGCTGGTGGCTACACCTTC. The full variable domain, completed using reference TRBV30 and TRBJ1-2, is SQTIHQWPATLVQPVGSPLSLECTVEGTSNPNLYWYRQAAGRGLQLLFYSVGIGQISSEVPQNLSASRPQDRQFILSSKKLLLSDSGFYLCAWSEGAGGYTFGSGTRLTVV.

V and J are TRBV5-1 and TRBJ2-1, with 12 bases fitting TRBD1. V lost 4 bases and J lost 9; bases outside the gene matches: 11. This CDR3 is 16 amino acids long. Germline CDR1 SGHRS, CDR2 YFSETQ. The CDR3 region is CASSPSRDRGLGEQFF. The CDR3 DNA sequence: TGCGCCAGCAGCCCGTCCCGGGACAGGGGGCTGGGTGAGCAGTTCTTC.

The chain employs TRBV20-1 and TRBJ1-1; D ambiguous. CDR3 length: 11 residues. Trimming cost V 3 bases and J 2 bases, with 4 bases left between them. The germline V gene has CDR1 DFQATT and CDR2 SNEGSKA (reference sequence). Here the CDR3 reads CSASTNTEAFF. The CDR3 DNA reads as TGCAGTGCTAGCACTAACACTGAAGCTTTCTTT.

The V call is TRBV11-3, the J call TRBJ1-1, with 8 bases fitting TRBD1. The germline gives CDR1 SGHNT, CDR2 YENEEA. The junction had 2 bases not matched to a gene; V was cut back by 4 bases and J by 1 base. This CDR3 is built from 14 residues. The CDR3 spells CASSSGGTNTEAFF. CDR3 in DNA: TGTGCCAGCAGCTCAGGGGGCACGAACACTGAAGCTTTCTTT. Full variable domain (rest looked up from reference TRBV11-3 and TRBJ1-1): EAGVVQSPRYKIIEKKQPVAFWCNPISGHNTLYWYLQNLGQGPELLIRYENEEAVDDSQLPKDRFSAERLKGVDSTLKIQPAELGDSAVYLCASSSGGTNTEAFFGQGTRLTVV.

The V call is TRBV5-6, the J call TRBJ1-6; possibly TRBD1 for D (5 bases). The CDR3 is 16 amino acids. Per the germline V gene, CDR1 is SGHDT and CDR2 is YYEEEE. V dropped 0 bases and J dropped 6 bases, with 13 bases sitting between them. The CDR3 bases are TGTGCCAGCAGCTTGGCAGGGTCCAGGGCTAATTCACCCCTCCACTTT. Translated: CASSLAGSRANSPLHF.

J is TRBJ2-5 and V is TRBV5-6; D remains unclear. The J call could be wrong; TRBJ2-7 is a better fit for the DNA end. The CDR3 is 14 residues long. Germline V CDR1 and CDR2: SGHDT, YYEEEE. Written as DNA, the CDR3 is TGTGCCAGCCGGGTGTGGGTGTCTTCCTACGAGCAGTACTTC. Translation: CASRVWVSSYEQYF.

V and J are TRBV18 and TRBJ1-4, with 7 bases fitting TRBD1. The CDR3 has 16 amino acids. Trimming took 4 bases from V and 2 from J; bases not matched to a gene: 7. The germline gives CDR1 KGHSH, CDR2 LQKENI. As DNA, the CDR3 is TGTGCCAGCTCACGTGGACAGGCACAGACTAATGAAAAACTGTTTTTT. It is translated as CASSRGQAQTNEKLFF.

The rearrangement joins TRBV11-2 to TRBJ1-2; D possibly corresponds to TRBD1 (6 bases). This CDR3 is 14 amino acids long. The germline V gene encodes CDR1 SGHAT and CDR2 FQNNGV. Deletions cut 6 bases from V and 2 bases from J, with 13 bases between. The CDR3 is CASREGGTNYGYTF. DNA of the CDR3: TGTGCCAGCAGGGAGGGGGGGACGAACTATGGCTACACCTTC. The whole variable domain, remainder taken from reference TRBV11-2 and TRBJ1-2, is EAGVAQSPRYKIIEKRQSVAFWCNPISGHATLYWYQQILGQGPKLLIQFQNNGVVDDSQLPKDRFSAERLKGVDSTLKIQPAKLEDSAVYLCASREGGTNYGYTFGSGTRLTVV.

In this sample, this clone turned up a few times. CDR3 sequence (DNA): TGTGCCAGCAGTGAAAAAGGGACAGGGGGTCACGAGCAGTACTTC. It encodes CASSEKGTGGHEQYF. This chain joins TRBV6-1 and TRBJ2-7; TRBD1 aligns across 11 bases. Per germline, CDR1 MNHNS and CDR2 SASEGT. The CDR3 extends over 15 amino acids. Losses at the gene ends were 2 bases for V and 5 bases for J; bases not matched to a gene: 5.

The chain combines TRBV7-9 with TRBJ2-3; a possible D gene is TRBD2 (6 bases). The CDR3 is 13 residues long. Germline values: CDR1 SEHNR, CDR2 FQNEAQ (reference sequence). Trimming removed 6 bases from V and 6 bases from J, with 13 bases in between. DNA for the CDR3: TGTGCCAGCAGGAAACCGGGAGCTGATACGCAGTATTTT. It translates to CASRKPGADTQYF.